These 28 T cell receptor beta chains share one sample of origin, sequenced in a study of shared clonotypes between healthy human individuals. Libraries were prepared by immunoSEQ multiplex PCR; TCRdb keeps only in-frame clonotypes and omits some of them. The sample carries 450,000 to 550,000 clones, 75% to 85% recorded once. Material: PBMCs. Receptors originate from a woman aged 40 to 50 in good health. Some clones in this sample may be carry-over from other donors' samples.

This rearrangement joins TRBV11-2 to TRBJ1-3, with a tentative D call TRBD1 (6 bases). This CDR3 is 15 amino acids long. The germline CDR1 and CDR2 sequences are SGHAT and FQNNGV. V gave up 5 bases and J gave up 4 bases, with 15 bases separating them. CDR3: CASSPAGQGGNTIYF. The CDR3 nucleotides are TGTGCCAGCAGCCCAGCCGGGCAGGGGGGAAACACCATATATTTT.

The gene calls are TRBV5-1 and TRBJ2-3, with D possibly TRBD1 on 6 matching bases. The CDR3 consists of 16 residues. Germline assignment: CDR1 SGHRS and CDR2 YFSETQ. V was pared by 4 bases and J by 1 base, with 16 bases between. The CDR3 nucleotides are TGCGCCAGCAGCGACCGGACAGCCAGGGGCACAGATACGCAGTATTTT. Its protein product is CASSDRTARGTDTQYF.

V and J are TRBV29-1 and TRBJ2-3; unclear D gene. Germline assignment: CDR1 SQVTM and CDR2 ANQGSEA. This CDR3 region has 10 residues. Trimming removed 4 bases at V and 8 bases at J, with 7 bases between. CDR3 sequence: CSVGGSTQYF. Here the CDR3 DNA reads TGCAGCGTTGGGGGTTCTACGCAGTATTTT.

This sequence joins TRBV15 and TRBJ2-5; 7 positions match TRBD1. The CDR3 runs 15 residues. In germline, CDR1 is LNHNV, CDR2 YYDKDF (reference sequence). V was clipped by 5 bases and J by 5 bases; unmatched bases: 11. The CDR3 nucleotides read TGTGCCACCAGCGGATCGAGACAGGGATGGGAGACCCAGTACTTC. Translating it yields CATSGSRQGWETQYF.

V and J are TRBV28 and TRBJ2-7; possibly TRBD2 for D (5 bases). The CDR3 runs to 14 residues. V lost 7 bases and J lost 6, with 19 bases in between. CDR1 MDHEN and CDR2 SYDVKM come from the germline V gene. CDR3 residues: CASTSAGRPSEQYF. The DNA of the CDR3 is TGTGCCAGCACATCGGCGGGTAGACCCAGCGAGCAGTACTTC.

The chain has TRBV18 and TRBJ2-1, with TRBD1 matching over 9 bases. CDR1 and CDR2 from the germline V gene are KGHSH and LQKENI. V lost 4 bases and J lost 2; bases outside the gene matches: 3. The CDR3 is 15 amino acids. The CDR3 sequence: CASSLGQGTYNEQFF. CDR3 sequence (DNA): TGTGCCAGCTCACTGGGACAGGGCACCTACAATGAGCAGTTCTTC.

The count of this clone is one. The chain joins TRBV2 to TRBJ2-3; TRBD2 is a possible D gene (6 bases). V shed 9 bases and J shed 6 bases, with 28 bases lying between them. This CDR3 spans 17 amino acids. Germline CDR1 SNHLY, CDR2 FYNNEI. In DNA form, the CDR3 reads TGTGCCAGATGGGGTTTGTTCGGCGGGACGAGCAGGGATACGCAGTATTTT. Translated, it gives CARWGLFGGTSRDTQYF.

This chain connects TRBV6-5 to TRBJ1-2; D gene uncertain. The CDR3 totals 13 residues. The germline gives CDR1 MNHEY, CDR2 SVGAGI. The ends were cut back, 0 bases at V and 7 bases at J, with 9 bases in the middle. DNA of the CDR3: TGTGCCAGCAGTTACTCGAGATTACTTGGCTACACCTTC. It translates to CASSYSRLLGYTF.

The chain carries TRBV4-2 and TRBJ2-7; 9 nucleotides align to TRBD2. The CDR3 extends over 15 amino acids. Looked up from germline, CDR1 is LGHNA and CDR2 is YNFKEQ. V lost 0 bases and J lost 4; bases outside the gene matches: 4. Here the CDR3 reads CASSQDSGSSYEQYF. The CDR3 DNA follows: TGTGCCAGCAGCCAAGATAGCGGGAGCTCATACGAGCAGTACTTC.

The genes are TRBV11-2 and TRBJ1-1; tentatively, D is TRBD1 (6 bases). V was clipped by 6 bases and J by 2 bases, with 19 bases between them. CDR3 length: 16 amino acids. CDR1 SGHAT and CDR2 FQNNGV come from the germline V gene. The CDR3 sequence is CASRGPGARTNTEAFF. The CDR3 DNA follows: TGTGCCAGCAGGGGACCAGGGGCAAGGACAAACACTGAAGCTTTCTTT.

The gene calls are TRBV7-6 and TRBJ2-1; D is perhaps TRBD2 (6 bases). V was shortened by 4 bases and J by 2 bases, with 18 bases between the two germline ends. The germline CDR1 and CDR2 sequences are SGHVS and FNYEAQ. The CDR3 covers 17 residues. The CDR3 region has the DNA TGTGCCAGCAGCTCCCAAAGACGGGAGTATGCCTACAATGAGCAGTTCTTC. Translated: CASSSQRREYAYNEQFF. Variable domain in full (rest from reference TRBV7-6 and TRBJ2-1): GAGVSQSPRYKVTKRGQDVALRCDPISGHVSLYWYRQALGQGPEFLTYFNYEAQQDKSGLPNDRFSAERPEGSISTLTIQRTEQRDSAMYRCASSSQRREYAYNEQFFGPGTRLTVL.

Only one count was recorded for this clone. The rearrangement links TRBV19 to TRBJ2-2, with 11 bases identical to TRBD2. There are 19 residues in the CDR3. J lost 5 bases, V lost 1 base, and 12 bases had no gene match. CDR1 and CDR2 from the germline V gene are LNHDA and SQIVND (reference sequence). The CDR3, as DNA: TGTGCCAGTAGTATAGCGAGGACTAGCGGGCACCTAGGAACCGGGGAGCTGTTTTTT. The encoded protein is CASSIARTSGHLGTGELFF.

V and J are TRBV6-4 and TRBJ2-7; 12 bases are a match to TRBD2. Trimming cost V 6 bases and J 5 bases; bases outside gene matches: 14. The CDR3 is 17 amino acids. The germline V gene has CDR1 MRHNA and CDR2 SNTAGT. The CDR3 loop is CASRMNEASGREDEQYF. The CDR3 region has the DNA TGTGCCAGCAGAATGAATGAGGCTAGCGGGAGGGAGGACGAGCAGTACTTC.

V usage is TRBV30 and J usage is TRBJ2-6; TRBD1 matches 11 bases. The CDR3 loop spans 18 amino acids. The V and J ends lost 2 bases and 0 bases, in that order; junction bases with no gene match: 6. Germline V gene sequence: CDR1 GTSNPN, CDR2 SVGIG (reference sequence). Written as DNA, the CDR3 is TGTGCCTGGAGTCCCGTGGGGACAGGGGGCTCTGGGGCCAACGTCCTGACTTTC. Protein: CAWSPVGTGGSGANVLTF.

The chain's CDR3 is CASSTVRRQETQYF. The DNA for the CDR3 is TGCGCCAGCTCTACTGTCCGACGGCAAGAGACCCAGTACTTC. The gene calls are TRBV5-1 and TRBJ2-5; unclear D gene. Germline V gene data show CDR1 as SGHRS and CDR2 as YFSETQ. V shed 7 bases and J shed 2 bases, with 15 bases lying between them. This CDR3 is built from 14 residues.

This clone was picked up one time. The gene calls are TRBV5-1 and TRBJ1-4; no reliable D call. This CDR3 is 15 amino acids long. Per the germline V gene, CDR1 is SGHRS and CDR2 is YFSETQ. V was clipped by 4 bases and J by 7 bases, with 17 bases between them. DNA of the CDR3: TGCGCCAGCAGCCTGTACCCCCTCGGGAGTGAAAAACTGTTTTTT. The encoded protein is CASSLYPLGSEKLFF.

This sequence joins TRBV2 and TRBJ2-1, with D maybe TRBD2 (6 bases). V was pared by 1 base and J by 8 bases, with 12 bases between. Per germline, CDR1 SNHLY and CDR2 FYNNEI. There are 14 residues in the CDR3. CDR3 DNA: TGTGCCAGCAGTGAAGGGAGGGCCAGGGATGAGCAGTTCTTC. Translation: CASSEGRARDEQFF.

The rearrangement links TRBV18 to TRBJ2-1; 8 bases fit TRBD2. There are 17 residues in the CDR3. Germline trimming cut 6 bases from V and 2 bases from J; bases unmatched to any gene: 12. The germline V gene has CDR1 KGHSH and CDR2 LQKENI. The CDR3 here is CASSPRLAPATYNEQFF. In DNA, the CDR3 is TGTGCCAGCTCCCCTCGACTAGCGCCAGCAACCTACAATGAGCAGTTCTTC. Full variable domain (rest looked up from reference TRBV18 and TRBJ2-1): NAGVMQNPRHLVRRRGQEARLRCSPMKGHSHVYWYRQLPEEGLKFMVYLQKENIIDESGMPKERFSAEFPKEGPSILRIQQVVRGDSAAYFCASSPRLAPATYNEQFFGPGTRLTVL.

This clone occurred once. This chain links TRBV6-1 with TRBJ2-7; 12 nucleotides line up with TRBD1. CDR1 and CDR2 from the germline V gene are MNHNS and SASEGT. The CDR3 length is 15 residues. Trimming took 6 bases from V and 1 from J; bases not matched to a gene: 4. CDR3 bases: TGTGCCAGCAGCCGGGACAGGGGGCCTTCCTACGAGCAGTACTTC. It encodes CASSRDRGPSYEQYF.

This chain connects TRBV25-1 to TRBJ2-2, with 10 bases identical to TRBD2. This CDR3 has 17 amino acids. The junction had 11 bases not matched to a gene; V was cut back by 4 bases and J by 6 bases. CDR1 and CDR2 from the germline V gene are MGHDK and SYGVNS. CDR3 bases: TGTGCCAGCAGTGGCCGAGGAGAAACTAGCGGGGCCGGGGAGCTGTTTTTT. It specifies CASSGRGETSGAGELFF.

This clone appeared many times. The rearrangement joins TRBV5-8 to TRBJ1-2, with 9 nucleotides matching TRBD1. CDR1 and CDR2 from the germline V gene are SGHTS and YDEGEE. Trimming cost V 2 bases and J 4 bases; bases outside gene matches: 3. This CDR3 comprises 14 residues. CDR3 nucleotides: TGTGCCAGCAGCTTAGGGACAGGGAGCTATGGCTACACCTTC. It yields the protein CASSLGTGSYGYTF.

The J gene is TRBJ2-1, the V gene TRBV7-2; 12 nucleotides match TRBD2. Germline V gene lookup returns CDR1 SGHTA and CDR2 FQGNSA. The CDR3 is made up of 14 amino acids. V was pared by 3 bases and J by 10 bases, with 4 bases of the junction left unmatched. The CDR3 loop reads CASSFTLAGGEQFF. CDR3 nucleotide sequence: TGTGCCAGCAGCTTCACGCTAGCGGGAGGGGAGCAGTTCTTC.

The chain uses TRBV5-8 and TRBJ1-2; no definite D call. Germline CDR1 reads SGHTS; CDR2 reads YDEGEE. The V gene lost 2 bases and the J gene lost 0 bases, with 5 bases spanning the gap. This CDR3 spans 13 amino acids. CDR3 DNA: TGTGCCAGCAGCTTCCGGGCTAACTATGGCTACACCTTC. This codes for CASSFRANYGYTF.

This chain uses TRBV7-6 with TRBJ2-3; 9 nucleotides agree with TRBD1. With 2 bases clipped from V and 3 bases from J, the junction kept 9 bases outside the gene matches. The CDR3 contains 17 residues. In germline, CDR1 is SGHVS, CDR2 FNYEAQ. The CDR3 region is CASSLMTGGLITDTQYF. In DNA, the CDR3 is TGTGCCAGCAGCTTAATGACAGGGGGTCTCATAACAGATACGCAGTATTTT.

The sample holds many counts of this clone. This chain links TRBV2 with TRBJ2-2, with D uncertain. Germline values: CDR1 SNHLY, CDR2 FYNNEI. Trimming stripped 10 bases from V and 6 bases from J, with 12 bases between. The CDR3 sequence is 12 residues long. The CDR3 DNA reads as TGTGCCACCTCCCGCGAAGCCGGGGAGCTGTTTTTT. Its protein is CATSREAGELFF.

The chain employs TRBV5-1 and TRBJ2-3; possible D gene TRBD2, 6 bases. Germline V CDR1 and CDR2: SGHRS, YFSETQ. This CDR3 is built from 14 residues. V shed 2 bases and J shed 2 bases, with 9 bases lying between them. The CDR3 here is CASSFSGVTDTQYF. The CDR3 DNA is TGCGCCAGCAGCTTTAGCGGAGTCACAGATACGCAGTATTTT.

The chain couples TRBV12-5 to TRBJ2-1; no reliable D call. CDR1 and CDR2 (germline): LGHNT, FRNRAP. The CDR3 loop spans 13 amino acids. V lost 7 bases and J lost 0, with 7 bases in between. The CDR3 nucleotides are TGTGCTAGTGCTGCAAGCTCCTACAATGAGCAGTTCTTC. Translating it yields CASAASSYNEQFF.

This clone has only one observation. The chain couples TRBV29-1 to TRBJ2-6; D is uncertain. The CDR3 is made up of 12 amino acids. Germline CDR1 SQVTM, CDR2 ANQGSEA. With 6 bases removed from V and 9 bases from J, the gap between germline ends came to 12 bases. The CDR3 loop reads CSVGKGDNVLTF. CDR3 DNA sequence: TGCAGCGTGGGAAAAGGAGACAACGTCCTGACTTTC.